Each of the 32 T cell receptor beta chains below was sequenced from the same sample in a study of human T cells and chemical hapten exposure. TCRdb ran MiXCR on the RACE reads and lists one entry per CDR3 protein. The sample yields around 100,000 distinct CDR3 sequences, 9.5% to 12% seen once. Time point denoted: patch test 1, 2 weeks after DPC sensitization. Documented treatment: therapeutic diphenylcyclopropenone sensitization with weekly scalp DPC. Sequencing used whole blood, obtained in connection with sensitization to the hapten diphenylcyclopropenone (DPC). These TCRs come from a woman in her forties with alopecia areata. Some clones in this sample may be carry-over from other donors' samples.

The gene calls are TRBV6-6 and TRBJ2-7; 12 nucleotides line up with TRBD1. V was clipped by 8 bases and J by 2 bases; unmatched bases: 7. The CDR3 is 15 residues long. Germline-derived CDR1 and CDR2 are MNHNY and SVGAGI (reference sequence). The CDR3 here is CASSGGTGGAYEQYF. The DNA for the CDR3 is TGTGCCAGCTCGGGGGGGACAGGGGGCGCCTACGAGCAGTACTTC.

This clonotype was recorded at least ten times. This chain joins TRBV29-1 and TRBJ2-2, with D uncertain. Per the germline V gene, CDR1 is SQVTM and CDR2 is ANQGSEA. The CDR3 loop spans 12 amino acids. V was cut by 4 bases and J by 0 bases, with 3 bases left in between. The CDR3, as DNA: TGCAGCGTTGGACCGAACACCGGGGAGCTGTTTTTT. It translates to CSVGPNTGELFF.

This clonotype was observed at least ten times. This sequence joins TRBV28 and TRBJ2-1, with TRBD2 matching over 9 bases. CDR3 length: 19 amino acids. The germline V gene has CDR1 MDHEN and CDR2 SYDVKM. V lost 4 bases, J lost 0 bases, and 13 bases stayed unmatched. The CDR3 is CASSSSGLATKSSYNEQFF. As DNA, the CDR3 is TGTGCCAGCAGTTCCTCAGGACTAGCGACGAAAAGCTCCTACAATGAGCAGTTCTTC.

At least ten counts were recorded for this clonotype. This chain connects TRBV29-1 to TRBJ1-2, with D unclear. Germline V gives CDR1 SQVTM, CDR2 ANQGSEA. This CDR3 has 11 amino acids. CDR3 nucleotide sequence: TGCAACGAGCGGACGGACTATGGCTACACCTTC. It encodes CNERTDYGYTF.

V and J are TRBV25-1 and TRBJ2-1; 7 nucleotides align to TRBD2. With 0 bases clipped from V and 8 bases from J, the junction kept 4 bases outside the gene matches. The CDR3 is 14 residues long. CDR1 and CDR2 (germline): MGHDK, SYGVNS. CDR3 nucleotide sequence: TGTGCCAGCAGTGAATATAAGGGAGGGTATGAGCAGTTCTTC. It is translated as CASSEYKGGYEQFF.

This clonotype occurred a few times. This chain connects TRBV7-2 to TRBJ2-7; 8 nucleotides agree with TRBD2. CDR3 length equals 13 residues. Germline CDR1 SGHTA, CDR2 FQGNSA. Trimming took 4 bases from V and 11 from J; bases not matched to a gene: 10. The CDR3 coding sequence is TGTGCCAGCAGCTCAGCGGGAGTCGAGACGGAGTACTTC. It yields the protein CASSSAGVETEYF.

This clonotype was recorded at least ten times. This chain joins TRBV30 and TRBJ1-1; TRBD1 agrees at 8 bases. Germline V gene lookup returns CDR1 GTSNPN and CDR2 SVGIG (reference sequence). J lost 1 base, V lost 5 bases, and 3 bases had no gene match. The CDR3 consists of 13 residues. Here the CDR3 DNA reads TGTGCCTGGGGACAGGGTTGGAACACTGAAGCTTTCTTT. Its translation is CAWGQGWNTEAFF.

CDR3 amino acids: CASSQDWGTRNEKLFF. CDR3 in DNA: TGTGCCAGCAGCCAAGATTGGGGAACACGGAATGAAAAACTGTTTTTT. The chain employs TRBV4-2 and TRBJ1-4; D unclear. The CDR3 is 16 amino acids. V lost 0 bases, J lost 5 bases, and 13 bases lay in between. The germline gives CDR1 LGHNA, CDR2 YNFKEQ.

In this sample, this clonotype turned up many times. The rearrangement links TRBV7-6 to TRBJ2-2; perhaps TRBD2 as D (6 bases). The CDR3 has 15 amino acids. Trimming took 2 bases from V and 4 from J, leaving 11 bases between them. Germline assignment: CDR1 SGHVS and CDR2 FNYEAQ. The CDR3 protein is CASSLSHSGTGELFF. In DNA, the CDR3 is TGTGCCAGCAGCTTATCCCATAGCGGCACCGGGGAGCTGTTTTTT.

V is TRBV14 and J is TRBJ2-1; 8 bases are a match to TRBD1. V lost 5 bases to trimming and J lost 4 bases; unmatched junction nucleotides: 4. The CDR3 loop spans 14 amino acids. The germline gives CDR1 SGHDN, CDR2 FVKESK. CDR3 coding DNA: TGTGCCAGCAGCTACCGGGACAGGTACAATGAGCAGTTCTTC. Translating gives CASSYRDRYNEQFF.

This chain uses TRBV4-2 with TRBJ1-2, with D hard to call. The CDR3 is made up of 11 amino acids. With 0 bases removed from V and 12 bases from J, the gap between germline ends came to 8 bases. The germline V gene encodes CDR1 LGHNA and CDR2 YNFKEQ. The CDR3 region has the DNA TGTGCCAGCAGCCAAGATCGTGTACACACCTTC. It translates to CASSQDRVHTF.

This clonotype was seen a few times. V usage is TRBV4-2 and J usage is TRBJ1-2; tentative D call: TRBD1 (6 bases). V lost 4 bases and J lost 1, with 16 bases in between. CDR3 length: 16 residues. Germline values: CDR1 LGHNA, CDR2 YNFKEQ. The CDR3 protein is CASSPLGAVDNYGYTF. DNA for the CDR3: TGTGCCAGCAGCCCCCTGGGGGCAGTCGATAACTATGGCTACACCTTC.

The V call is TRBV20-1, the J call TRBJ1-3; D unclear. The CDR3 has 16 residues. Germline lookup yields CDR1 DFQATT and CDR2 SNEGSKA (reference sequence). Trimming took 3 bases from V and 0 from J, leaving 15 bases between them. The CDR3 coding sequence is TGCAGTGCTAGTCCGTCCCGGAGCATCTCTGGAAACACCATATATTTT. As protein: CSASPSRSISGNTIYF.

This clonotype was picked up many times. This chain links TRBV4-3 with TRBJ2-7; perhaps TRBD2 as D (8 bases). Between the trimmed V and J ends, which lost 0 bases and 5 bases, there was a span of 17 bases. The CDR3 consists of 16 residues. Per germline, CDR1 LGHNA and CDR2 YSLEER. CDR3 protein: CASSQDLPGGGDEQYF. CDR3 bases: TGCGCCAGCAGCCAAGATCTCCCGGGAGGGGGCGACGAGCAGTACTTC.

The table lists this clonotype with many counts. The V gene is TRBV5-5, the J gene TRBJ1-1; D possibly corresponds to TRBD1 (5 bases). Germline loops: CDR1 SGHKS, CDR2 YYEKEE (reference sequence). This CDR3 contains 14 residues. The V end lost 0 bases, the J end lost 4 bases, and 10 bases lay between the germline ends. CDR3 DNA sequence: TGTGCCAGCAGCTTGGTGCAGGGCGGCACTGAAGCTTTCTTT. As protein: CASSLVQGGTEAFF.

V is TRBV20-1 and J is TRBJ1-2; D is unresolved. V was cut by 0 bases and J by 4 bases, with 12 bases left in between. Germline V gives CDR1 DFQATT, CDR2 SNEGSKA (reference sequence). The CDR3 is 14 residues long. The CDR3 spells CSARDQNGVYGYTF. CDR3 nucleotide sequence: TGCAGTGCTAGAGATCAGAACGGAGTCTATGGCTACACCTTC.

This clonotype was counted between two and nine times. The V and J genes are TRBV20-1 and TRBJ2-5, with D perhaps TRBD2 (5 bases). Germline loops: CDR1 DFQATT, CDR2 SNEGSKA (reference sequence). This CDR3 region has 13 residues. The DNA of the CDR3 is TGCAGGCCCTTGCAGGACTTCCAAGAGACCCAGTACTTC. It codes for CRPLQDFQETQYF.

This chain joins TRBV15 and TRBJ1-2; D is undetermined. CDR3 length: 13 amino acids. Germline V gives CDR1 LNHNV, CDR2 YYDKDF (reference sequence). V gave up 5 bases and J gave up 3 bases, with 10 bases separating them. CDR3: CATSQAGHYGYTF. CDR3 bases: TGTGCCACCAGCCAGGCCGGGCACTATGGCTACACCTTC.

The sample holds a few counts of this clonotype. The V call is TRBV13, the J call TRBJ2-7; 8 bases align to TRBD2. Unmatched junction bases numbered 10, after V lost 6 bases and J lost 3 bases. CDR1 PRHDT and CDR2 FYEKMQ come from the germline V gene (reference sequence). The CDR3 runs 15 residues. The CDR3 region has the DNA TGTGCCAGCAGTCTAGCGGGTCCCAAGAGCTACGAGCAGTACTTC. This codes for CASSLAGPKSYEQYF.

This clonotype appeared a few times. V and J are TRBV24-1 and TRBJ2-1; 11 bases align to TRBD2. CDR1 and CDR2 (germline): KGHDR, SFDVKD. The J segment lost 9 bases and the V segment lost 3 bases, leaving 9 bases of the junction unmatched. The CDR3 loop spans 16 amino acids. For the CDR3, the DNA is TGTGCCACCAGTGATCATAGCGGGGGGGCCCCCGGTGAGCAGTTCTTC. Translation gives CATSDHSGGAPGEQFF.

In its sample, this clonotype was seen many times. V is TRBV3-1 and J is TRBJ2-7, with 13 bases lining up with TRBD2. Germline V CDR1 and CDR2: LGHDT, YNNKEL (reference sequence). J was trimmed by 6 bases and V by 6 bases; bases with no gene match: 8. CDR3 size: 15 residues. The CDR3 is CASRSGTSGKGEQYF. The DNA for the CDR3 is TGTGCCAGCAGATCCGGGACTAGCGGGAAAGGCGAGCAGTACTTC.

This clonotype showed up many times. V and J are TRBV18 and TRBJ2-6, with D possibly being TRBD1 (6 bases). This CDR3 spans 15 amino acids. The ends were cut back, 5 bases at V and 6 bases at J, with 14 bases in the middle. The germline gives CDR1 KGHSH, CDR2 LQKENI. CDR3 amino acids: CASSKGPGEANVLTF. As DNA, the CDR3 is TGTGCCAGCTCAAAAGGTCCAGGGGAGGCCAACGTCCTGACTTTC.

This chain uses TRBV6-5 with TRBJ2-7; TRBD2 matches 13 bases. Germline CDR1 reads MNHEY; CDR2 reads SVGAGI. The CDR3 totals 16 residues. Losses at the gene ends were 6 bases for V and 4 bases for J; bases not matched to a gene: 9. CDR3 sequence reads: CASSPWTSGSRYEQYF. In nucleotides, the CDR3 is TGTGCCAGCAGCCCCTGGACTAGCGGGAGTAGGTACGAGCAGTACTTC.

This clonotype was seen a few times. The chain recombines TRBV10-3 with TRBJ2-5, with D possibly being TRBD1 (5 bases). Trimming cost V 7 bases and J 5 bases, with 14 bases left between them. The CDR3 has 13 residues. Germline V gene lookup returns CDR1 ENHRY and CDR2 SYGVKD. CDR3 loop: CAINAGPGETQYF. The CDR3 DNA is TGTGCCATCAATGCAGGTCCAGGGGAGACCCAGTACTTC.

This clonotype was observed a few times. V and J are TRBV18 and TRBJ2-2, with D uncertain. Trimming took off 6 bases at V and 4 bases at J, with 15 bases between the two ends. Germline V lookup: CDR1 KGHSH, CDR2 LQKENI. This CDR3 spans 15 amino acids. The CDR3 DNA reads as TGTGCCAGCTCGGGCCAGCCCCGGGCCACCGGGGAGCTGTTTTTT. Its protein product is CASSGQPRATGELFF. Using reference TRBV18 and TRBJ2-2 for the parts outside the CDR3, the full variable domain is NAGVMQNPRHLVRRRGQEARLRCSPMKGHSHVYWYRQLPEEGLKFMVYLQKENIIDESGMPKERFSAEFPKEGPSILRIQQVVRGDSAAYFCASSGQPRATGELFFGEGSRLTVL.

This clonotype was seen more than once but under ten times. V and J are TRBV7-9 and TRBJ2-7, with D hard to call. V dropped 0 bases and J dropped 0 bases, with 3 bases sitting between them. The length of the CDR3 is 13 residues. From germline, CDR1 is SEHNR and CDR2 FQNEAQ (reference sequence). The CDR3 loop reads CASSLAHSYEQYF. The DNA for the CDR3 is TGTGCCAGCAGCTTAGCCCACTCCTACGAGCAGTACTTC. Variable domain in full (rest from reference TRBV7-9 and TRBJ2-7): DTGVSQNPRHKITKRGQNVTFRCDPISEHNRLYWYRQTLGQGPEFLTYFQNEAQLEKSRLLSDRFSAERPKGSFSTLEIQRTEQGDSAMYLCASSLAHSYEQYFGPGTRLTVT.

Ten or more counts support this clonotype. The CDR3 sequence is CASSWAGTPVVGSQYF. The CDR3 DNA reads TGTGCCAGCAGCTGGGCGGGGACACCCGTCGTGGGTTCGCAGTATTTT. This rearrangement joins TRBV5-6 to TRBJ2-3; D is possibly TRBD1 or TRBD2 (6 bases each). Germline CDR1 SGHDT, CDR2 YYEEEE. The CDR3 totals 16 residues. The V end was cut by 3 bases, the J end by 10 bases, with 24 bases between.

CDR3 region: CASSLFNLGKNEQYF. The CDR3 region has the DNA TGTGCCAGCAGTTTGTTTAACCTTGGGAAAAACGAGCAGTACTTC. The V call is TRBV12-3 or TRBV12-4, the J call TRBJ2-7; D uncertain. The V gene lost 3 bases and the J gene lost 5 bases, with 17 bases spanning the gap. The CDR3 extends over 15 amino acids.

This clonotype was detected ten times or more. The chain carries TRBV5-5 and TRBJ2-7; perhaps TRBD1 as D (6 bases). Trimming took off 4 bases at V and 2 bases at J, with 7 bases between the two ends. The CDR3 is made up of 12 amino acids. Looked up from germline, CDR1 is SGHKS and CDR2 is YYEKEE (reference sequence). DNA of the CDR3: TGTGCCAGCAGCCGGACAGCCTACGAGCAGTACTTC. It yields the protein CASSRTAYEQYF.

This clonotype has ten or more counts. CDR3 residues: CASPPPGTGYHDNTEAFF. The CDR3 DNA reads TGTGCCAGCCCCCCTCCCGGGACAGGGTATCACGACAACACTGAAGCTTTCTTT. The rearrangement uses TRBV28 and TRBJ1-1; 9 nucleotides match TRBD1. The CDR3 contains 18 residues. V trimming: 8 bases; J trimming: 2 bases; junction bases outside the gene matches: 18. Germline V CDR1 and CDR2: MDHEN, SYDVKM.

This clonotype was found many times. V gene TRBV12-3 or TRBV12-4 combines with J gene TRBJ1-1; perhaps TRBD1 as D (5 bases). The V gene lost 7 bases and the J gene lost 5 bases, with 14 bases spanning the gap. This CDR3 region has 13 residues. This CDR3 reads CASTLSWGTEAFF. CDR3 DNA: TGTGCCAGCACTCTCTCGTGGGGGACTGAAGCTTTCTTT.

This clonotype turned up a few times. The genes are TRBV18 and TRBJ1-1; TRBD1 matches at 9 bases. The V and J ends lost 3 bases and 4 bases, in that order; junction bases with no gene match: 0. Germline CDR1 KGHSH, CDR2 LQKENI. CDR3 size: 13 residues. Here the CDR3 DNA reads TGTGCCAGCTCACCGGACAGGGGCACTGAAGCTTTCTTT. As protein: CASSPDRGTEAFF.